This entry concerns a single T cell receptor beta chain. Its antigen is unidentified. Here immunoSEQ multiplex PCR was the method, and the copy in TCRdb shows in-frame clones only, minus some. The sample gives roughly 100,000 clones, approximately 90% of which show up once; roughly 13% is in the top ten. These data are taken from a study of identifying expanded T cells in peripheral blood. Study-wide results and limits: Roughly 1.2 clones differed between technical replicates, versus approximately 16 and 20 over time.

V lost 6 bases to trimming and J lost 1 base, with 12 bases between them. Germline V gene sequence: CDR1 SGHTA, CDR2 FQGTGA. The CDR3 extends over 14 amino acids. The rearrangement joins TRBV7-3 to TRBJ1-2, with a tentative D call TRBD1 (6 bases). Sequencing was done on a sample of blood. This sequence originates from a person between 18 and 75 years old in good health. CDR3 in amino acids: CASSKGGDNYGYTF. The CDR3 nucleotides are TGTGCCAGCAGTAAAGGGGGAGATAACTATGGCTACACCTTC. The whole variable domain, remainder taken from reference TRBV7-3 and TRBJ1-2, is GAGVSQTPSNKVTEKGKYVELRCDPISGHTALYWYRQSLGQGPEFLIYFQGTGAADDSGLPNDRFFAVRPEGSVSTLKIQRTERGDSAVYLCASSKGGDNYGYTFGSGTRLTVV.